The rows below give T cell receptor beta chains drawn from one sample of a study of cytomegalovirus exposure and HLA in healthy donors. Using immunoSEQ multiplex PCR, the repertoire was profiled, and TCRdb retains in-frame clones only, with some absent. Of 110,000 to 150,000 clones in the sample, 77% were seen once. The sample was PBMCs. Receptors originate from a male donor in good health and CMV-seronegative. The CDR3 runs from the conserved cysteine through the conserved F or W. Each record gives: D gene, clone size, J gene, V gene, CDR3 DNA, CDR3 protein. The D gene is left open where the match is weak. Not every row has a clone size; where given, it reads once, few, many or a size class.

>TRBD1|-|TRBJ1-4|TRBV7-9
TGTTCCAGCAGCGCATCGGGACAGGCCTTGGGTGAAAAACTGTTTTTT
CSSSASGQALGEKLFF
>-|-|TRBJ2-3|TRBV18
TGTGCCAGCTCGCCTCTTGGCGGACAAACAGATACGCAGTATTTT
CASSPLGGQTDTQYF
>-|-|TRBJ2-7|TRBV27
TGTGCCAGCAGCTGGAGGGCCGGGACCTACGAGCAGTACTTC
CASSWRAGTYEQYF
>TRBD2|few|TRBJ2-3|TRBV10-1
TGCGCCAGCAGTGGGCTAGCGGGAGATAGCCCAGATACGCAGTATTTT
CASSGLAGDSPDTQYF
>-|once|TRBJ1-1|TRBV6-5
TGTGCCAGCAGAACCATGACGGGGGGACCTGAAGCTTTCTTT
CASRTMTGGPEAFF
>TRBD1|once|TRBJ2-7|TRBV7-3
TGTGCCAGCAGCGAAGGACAGGGAACATACTACGAGCAGTACTTC
CASSEGQGTYYEQYF
>TRBD1|once|TRBJ2-7|TRBV7-9
TGTGCCAGCAGCTTAGGGACCGGACAGGGGGCTTTTTACGAGCAGTACTTC
CASSLGTGQGAFYEQYF
>TRBD1|-|TRBJ2-5|TRBV7-2
TGTGCCAGCAGCTTGACAGGGAGTCGGGAGACCCAGTACTTC
CASSLTGSRETQYF
>TRBD2|-|TRBJ2-3|TRBV9
TGTGCCAGCAGCGTAGGGTGGGGAGCGGGAACGGATACGCAGTATTTT
CASSVGWGAGTDTQYF
>-|-|TRBJ1-5|TRBV5-1
TGCGCCAGCAGCCGGTCATTGAATCAGCCCCAGCATTTT
CASSRSLNQPQHF
>-|-|TRBJ2-2|TRBV9
TGTGCCAGCAGCCCCAATGACATGAACACCGGGGAGCTGTTTTTT
CASSPNDMNTGELFF
>-|-|TRBJ2-5|TRBV6-6
TGTGCCAGCAGCCGACAGACTCCGGGCGGAACCCAGTACTTC
CASSRQTPGGTQYF
>TRBD1|-|TRBJ2-5|TRBV9
TGTGCCAGCAGCCACGGGACAGGGGTGGAGACCCAGTACTTC
CASSHGTGVETQYF
>TRBD1|-|TRBJ1-5|TRBV7-8
TGTGCCAGCAGCTTAGAGAGGCGTCGACAGGGCGTCAATCAGCCCCAGCATTTT
CASSLERRRQGVNQPQHF
>TRBD2|-|TRBJ2-1|TRBV7-2
TGTGCCAGCAGCTCCGCCGGGACTAGCGGGAGCGGTGAGCAGTTCTTC
CASSSAGTSGSGEQFF
>-|few|TRBJ2-1|TRBV30
TGTGCCTGGAGTGTTAACAGGGACAATGAGCAGTTCTTC
CAWSVNRDNEQFF
>-|-|TRBJ2-3|TRBV7-9
TGTGCCAGCACCCCCCCGGGTATTAGCACAGATACGCAGTATTTT
CASTPPGISTDTQYF
>-|-|TRBJ2-2|TRBV7-2
TGTGCCAGCAGCCTTCCACTTTCCAAGCGCGGGGAGCTGTTTTTT
CASSLPLSKRGELFF
>-|few|TRBJ2-5|TRBV7-6
TGTGCCAGCAACGACAGGCCCCTAGAGACCCAGTACTTC
CASNDRPLETQYF
>TRBD2|-|TRBJ2-3|TRBV19
TGTGCCAGTAGTATGCGTAGCGGGCCCACAGATACGCAGTATTTT
CASSMRSGPTDTQYF
>-|-|TRBJ1-4|TRBV6-5
TGTGCCAGCAGTTACTCGACAGTTCGGACTAATGAAAAACTGTTTTTT
CASSYSTVRTNEKLFF
>TRBD1|once|TRBJ2-7|TRBV6-5
TGTGCCAGCAGACCCTCGACAGGGGGCAGGGAGCAGTACTTC
CASRPSTGGREQYF
>-|once|TRBJ1-4|TRBV18
TGTGCCAGCTCACCCACCGGGACATTCGGTGAAAAACTGTTTTTT
CASSPTGTFGEKLFF
>TRBD1|-|TRBJ1-1|TRBV28
TGTGCCAGCAGTTCAACAGGGGAGAACACTGAAGCTTTCTTT
CASSSTGENTEAFF
>TRBD1|-|TRBJ1-6|TRBV19
TGTGCCAGTAGGACAGGGGCTTCACCCCTCCACTTT
CASRTGASPLHF
>TRBD1|once|TRBJ2-2|TRBV5-1
TGCGCCAGCAGCGGCCGGGACAGGGTTACGAACACCGGGGAGCTGTTTTTT
CASSGRDRVTNTGELFF
>-|-|TRBJ2-2|TRBV5-4
TGTGCCAGCAGCGGAGGGCTCGACGGGACCGGGGAGCTGTTTTTT
CASSGGLDGTGELFF
>TRBD2|once|TRBJ2-1|TRBV29-1
TGCAGCATTTCGTCTAGCGGGTGGTCGGGTGAGCAGTTCTTC
CSISSSGWSGEQFF
>TRBD2|-|TRBJ2-1|TRBV7-2
TGTGCCAGCAGACCGACTAGCGGGGGGTTCTACAATGAGCAGTTCTTC
CASRPTSGGFYNEQFF
>TRBD2|few|TRBJ2-7|TRBV27
TGTGCCAGCAGTCGACTAGCGGAATCCTACGAGCAGTACTTC
CASSRLAESYEQYF
>-|-|TRBJ1-3|TRBV5-6
TGTGCCAGCAGCTTAAAATCAGGGGCCGGAAACACCATATATTTT
CASSLKSGAGNTIYF
>TRBD1|-|TRBJ2-7|TRBV27
TGTGCCAGCAGTCGTCGACAGGGGAGCTCCTACGAGCAGTACTTC
CASSRRQGSSYEQYF
>-|once|TRBJ2-1|TRBV7-7
TGTGCTAGCAGCTTAGCGTTCGCCAGACAGAATGAGCAGTTCTTC
CASSLAFARQNEQFF
>TRBD2|-|TRBJ2-5|TRBV28
TGTGCCAGCAGTTTATTAAGCGGGGGCCAAGAGACCCAGTACTTC
CASSLLSGGQETQYF
>-|few|TRBJ2-7|TRBV2
TGTGCCAGCAGTGAAAGCCTAGCAATCATCGAGCAGTACTTC
CASSESLAIIEQYF
>-|once|TRBJ2-2|TRBV4-3
TGCGCCAGCAGCCTTGCGACTGGCAACACCGGGGAGCTGTTTTTT
CASSLATGNTGELFF
>TRBD1|-|TRBJ1-1|TRBV7-2
TGTGCCAGCAGCGCGGACAGGGGAATTTCTGAAGCTTTCTTT
CASSADRGISEAFF